Sequencing of this TCR beta chain was carried out in a study of Graves' ophthalmopathy and Graves' hyperthyroidism. Overall study context: Specimen type is peripheral blood, obtained at initial diagnosis before any treatment.

This clonotype was found many times. Its antigen is not known. Uncontrolled infections, pregnancy, lactation or other autoimmune diseases led to patient exclusion. For repertoire sequencing, the TCR beta CDR3 regions were amplified from RNA transcripts. An initial RT-PCR round employing HTBI primers preceded a second-round multiplex PCR. TCRdb redid the calling of the multiplex PCR reads with MiXCR, one entry per CDR3 protein. This sample has roughly 500,000 distinct CDR3 sequences; under 15% occur once, and the top ten carry over 8%. Whole-study results and caveats: Blood contained most expanded thyroid clonotypes exceeding 0.001 frequency.

Trimming removed 4 bases from V and 0 bases from J; junction bases left unmatched: 5. Germline V lookup: CDR1 MNHEY, CDR2 SVGAGI. The CDR3 length is 15 residues. This sequence was found in a woman in her 30s with Graves' ophthalmopathy. Specimen: blood. The rearrangement links TRBV6-5 to TRBJ2-7; the match to TRBD1 covers 8 bases. Here the CDR3 reads CASSSGTGPSYEQYF. DNA of the CDR3: TGTGCCAGCAGTTCCGGGACAGGCCCCTCCTACGAGCAGTACTTC.